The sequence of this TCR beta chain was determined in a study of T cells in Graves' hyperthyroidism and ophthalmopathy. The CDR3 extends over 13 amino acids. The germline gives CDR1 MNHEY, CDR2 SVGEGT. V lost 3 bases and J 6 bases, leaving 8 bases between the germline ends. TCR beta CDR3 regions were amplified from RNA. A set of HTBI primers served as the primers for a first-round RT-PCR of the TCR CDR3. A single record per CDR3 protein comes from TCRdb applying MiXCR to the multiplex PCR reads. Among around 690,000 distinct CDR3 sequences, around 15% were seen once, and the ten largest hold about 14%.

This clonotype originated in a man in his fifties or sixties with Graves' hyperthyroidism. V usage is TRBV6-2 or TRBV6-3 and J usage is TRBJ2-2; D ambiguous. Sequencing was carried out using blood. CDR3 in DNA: TGTGCCAGCAGTTATTTACCCGCCGGGGAGCTGTTTTTT. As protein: CASSYLPAGELFF.